Presented here are 20 T cell receptor beta chains from one specimen sequenced in a study of T cells in Graves' hyperthyroidism and ophthalmopathy. Researchers took RNA transcripts and amplified the TCR beta CDR3 regions from them. The HTBI set primed first-round TCR CDR3 RT-PCR. MiXCR, applied by TCRdb to the multiplex PCR reads, yields one record per CDR3 protein. The sample holds roughly 500,000 distinct CDR3 sequences, more than 11% seen once. The sequencing sample was made of blood. These receptors originate from a woman aged 25-40 years with Graves' hyperthyroidism that later progressed to Graves' ophthalmopathy.

This clonotype was found many times. This chain joins TRBV28 and TRBJ2-1; D is unclear. Germline CDR1 reads MDHEN; CDR2 reads SYDVKM. The germline V and J ends were trimmed by 3 bases and 2 bases, with 17 bases remaining between them. CDR3 length: 17 amino acids. The CDR3 bases are TGTGCCAGCAGTTTCGAACCCGGCAGGATTCCCTACAATGAGCAGTTCTTC. Its protein is CASSFEPGRIPYNEQFF.

The chain links TRBV3-1 to TRBJ2-1, with 10 bases lining up with TRBD1. This CDR3 has 15 residues. Germline CDR1 LGHDT, CDR2 YNNKEL (reference sequence). After removal of 6 bases from V and 2 bases from J, the junction contained 4 bases not matched to a gene. The CDR3, as DNA: TGTGCCAGCAGACAGGGACAGGGGCCCTACAATGAGCAGTTCTTC. Amino acids: CASRQGQGPYNEQFF.

This clonotype was detected many times. V gene TRBV7-3 combines with J gene TRBJ1-1; D is uncertain. Germline V gene lookup returns CDR1 SGHTA and CDR2 FQGTGA. The ends were cut back, 5 bases at V and 1 base at J, with 14 bases in the middle. This CDR3 is 15 amino acids long. CDR3 in amino acids: CASSPTGPPNTEAFF. The CDR3 DNA reads as TGTGCCAGCAGCCCGACCGGGCCACCGAACACTGAAGCTTTCTTT.

Many counts were recorded for this clonotype. The rearrangement joins TRBV5-1 to TRBJ2-7; D may be TRBD1 (6 bases). V was trimmed by 0 bases and J by 4 bases, leaving 29 bases between them. The CDR3 covers 20 residues. Per the germline V gene, CDR1 is SGHRS and CDR2 is YFSETQ. CDR3 DNA sequence: TGCGCCAGCAGCTTGGCCGTGCCCCCCGCTTCGGGACAAAACCTATACGAGCAGTACTTC. This translates into CASSLAVPPASGQNLYEQYF.

The chain links TRBV18 to TRBJ2-5; 10 nucleotides line up with TRBD2. The CDR3 is 17 amino acids. Germline V gives CDR1 KGHSH, CDR2 LQKENI. The J segment lost 4 bases and the V segment lost 3 bases, leaving 11 bases of the junction unmatched. This chain's CDR3 is CASSPPASGSFGETQYF. For the CDR3, the DNA is TGTGCCAGCTCACCTCCGGCTAGCGGGAGTTTCGGAGAGACCCAGTACTTC.

A remark on this clonotype: Since the CDR3 does not end with the conserved phenylalanine or tryptophan, this likely comes from a read error. The chain employs TRBV28 and TRBJ2-5; D is perhaps TRBD1 or TRBD2 (5 bases each). The CDR3 spans 16 residues. V shed 2 bases and J shed 0 bases, with 13 bases lying between them. Germline CDR1 MDHEN, CDR2 SYDVKM. Written as DNA, the CDR3 is TGTGCCAGCAGTTTAAGGGACGGATTGTACCAAGAGACCCAGTACCTC. Its translation is CASSLRDGLYQETQYL.

The rearrangement uses TRBV2 and TRBJ2-3, with TRBD2 as a possible D gene (6 bases). The V gene lost 6 bases and the J gene lost 2 bases, with 18 bases spanning the gap. The CDR3 totals 16 residues. Germline V lookup: CDR1 SNHLY, CDR2 FYNNEI. For the CDR3, the DNA is TGTGCCAGCAGACTTAGCGGATCCCCTTCCACAGATACGCAGTATTTT. It yields the protein CASRLSGSPSTDTQYF.

This clonotype was observed many times. The gene calls are TRBV10-3 and TRBJ1-1; unclear D gene. CDR1 is ENHRY, CDR2 SYGVKD, per germline. CDR3 size: 13 residues. The V end lost 5 bases, the J end lost 5 bases, and 12 bases lay between the germline ends. The CDR3 coding sequence is TGTGCCATCAGTAGTCAGGATGATACTGAAGCTTTCTTT. Translating gives CAISSQDDTEAFF.

This clonotype was seen ten or more times. V is TRBV20-1 and J is TRBJ2-1; 13 bases are shared with TRBD2. The germline V gene encodes CDR1 DFQATT and CDR2 SNEGSKA (reference sequence). Losses at the gene ends were 6 bases for V and 4 bases for J; bases not matched to a gene: 3. The length of the CDR3 is 14 residues. The CDR3, as DNA: TGCAGTGCGGGGACTAGCGGGAATTACAATGAGCAGTTCTTC. Translating gives CSAGTSGNYNEQFF.

To note about this clonotype: This may arise from a read error, as a much more abundant clone is one base away. The J gene is TRBJ2-1, the V gene TRBV18; no definite D call. In germline, CDR1 is KGHSH, CDR2 LQKENI. This CDR3 has 16 residues. The CDR3 nucleotides read TGTGCCAGCTCACCCTTTAACAACGACCCCTACAATGAGCAGATCTTC. Translated: CASSPFNNDPYNEQIF.

This clonotype was seen many times. The chain is built from TRBV27 and TRBJ2-7; tentatively, D is TRBD1 (6 bases). V dropped 3 bases and J dropped 4 bases, with 16 bases sitting between them. The CDR3 runs to 15 residues. The germline gives CDR1 MNHEY, CDR2 SMNVEV (reference sequence). The CDR3 region is CASSFNSGVKYEQYF. The CDR3, as DNA: TGTGCCAGCAGTTTTAACTCAGGGGTAAAGTACGAGCAGTACTTC.

V usage is TRBV5-1 and J usage is TRBJ2-2; 10 nucleotides agree with TRBD1. The CDR3 length is 15 residues. Trimming cost V 4 bases and J 3 bases; bases outside gene matches: 3. Germline CDR1 is SGHRS and CDR2 is YFSETQ. The CDR3 protein is CASSPGTGDTGELFF. The CDR3 DNA follows: TGCGCCAGCAGCCCCGGGACAGGGGACACCGGGGAGCTGTTTTTT.

The table lists this clonotype with many counts. This chain links TRBV6-1 with TRBJ1-1; tentatively, D is TRBD1 (6 bases). V was trimmed by 8 bases and J by 0 bases, leaving 13 bases between them. The CDR3 totals 14 residues. In germline, CDR1 is MNHNS, CDR2 SASEGT. The DNA of the CDR3 is TGTGCCAGCGGCCCTGGGGGCCTGAACACTGAAGCTTTCTTT. This encodes CASGPGGLNTEAFF.

In its sample, this clonotype was seen a few times. The V and J genes are TRBV19 and TRBJ2-5; D might be TRBD1 (6 bases). The CDR3 covers 17 residues. Germline V CDR1 and CDR2: LNHDA, SQIVND (reference sequence). Trimming shortened V by 6 bases and J by 5 bases, and 25 bases separated the two germline ends. CDR3 nucleotide sequence: TGTGCCAGTAGCAAAAGGGGGACACCTAATGCATGGGAGACCCAGTACTTC. It encodes CASSKRGTPNAWETQYF.

This clonotype was observed at least ten times. The chain couples TRBV28 to TRBJ1-1; TRBD1 is a possible D gene (5 bases). Per the germline V gene, CDR1 is MDHEN and CDR2 is SYDVKM. V lost 2 bases to trimming and J lost 4 bases, with 11 bases between them. The CDR3 consists of 14 residues. The CDR3 DNA is TGTGCCAGCAGTTTAAGGGGCTGGATCACTGAAGCTTTCTTT. Amino acid sequence: CASSLRGWITEAFF.

Many counts were recorded for this clonotype. This chain connects TRBV24-1 to TRBJ2-5, with a weak D call TRBD2 (6 bases). Per germline, CDR1 KGHDR and CDR2 SFDVKD. The germline V and J ends were trimmed by 2 bases and 3 bases, with 6 bases remaining between them. There are 13 residues in the CDR3. The CDR3 spells CATSDWREETQYF. The CDR3, as DNA: TGTGCCACCAGTGATTGGAGGGAAGAGACCCAGTACTTC.

CDR3 in amino acids: CASSLGNRSLAKNIQYF. In DNA, the CDR3 is TGTGCCAGCAGCTTAGGGAACAGATCGCTAGCCAAAAACATTCAGTACTTC. The V gene is TRBV7-8, the J gene TRBJ2-4; D is uncertain. Germline CDR1 SGHVS, CDR2 FQNEAQ. V lost 1 base and J 0 bases, leaving 13 bases between the germline ends. CDR3 length: 17 amino acids.

The rearrangement links TRBV7-9 to TRBJ1-3, with no clear D. CDR1 and CDR2 from the germline V gene are SEHNR and FQNEAQ (reference sequence). Trimming left V 5 bases short and J 0 bases short, with 11 bases between. CDR3 length: 15 amino acids. The CDR3 region has the DNA TGTGCCAGCAGCAAACCCACAGTCTCTGGAAACACCATATATTTT. Amino acid sequence: CASSKPTVSGNTIYF.

This clonotype was observed a handful of times. The chain has TRBV27 and TRBJ1-1, with unresolved D. V dropped 6 bases and J dropped 5 bases, with 7 bases sitting between them. The germline CDR1 and CDR2 sequences are MNHEY and SMNVEV (reference sequence). The CDR3 covers 11 residues. CDR3 in DNA: TGTGCCAGCAGAGACCCGACTGAAGCTTTCTTT. Translated: CASRDPTEAFF.

This clonotype was observed many times. The J gene is TRBJ2-3, the V gene TRBV9; 7 nucleotides line up with TRBD1. V was clipped by 4 bases and J by 2 bases; unmatched bases: 10. The CDR3 contains 16 residues. Germline-derived CDR1 and CDR2 are SGDLS and YYNGEE. The CDR3 DNA is TGTGCCAGCAGCACCGACCGGGACAGCCTCACAGATACGCAGTATTTT. It is translated as CASSTDRDSLTDTQYF. Combining the CDR3 with reference TRBV9 and TRBJ2-3 gives the whole variable domain DSGVTQTPKHLITATGQRVTLRCSPRSGDLSVYWYQQSLDQGLQFLIQYYNGEERAKGNILERFSAQQFPDLHSELNLSSLELGDSALYFCASSTDRDSLTDTQYFGPGTRLTVL.